The 30 T cell receptor beta chains reported below all come from one sample, sequenced in a study of cytomegalovirus exposure and HLA in healthy donors. The PCR employed 60 Vbeta primers together with 13 Jbeta primers. The method was immunoSEQ multiplex PCR; TCRdb's version includes in-frame clones alone and lacks a portion of them. The sample consists of 90,000 or so clones, roughly 71% of them appearing once. The sample was PBMCs. These receptors originate from a woman in her late teens or twenties in good health and CMV-seropositive.

The rearrangement links TRBV2 to TRBJ1-1; the D is unclear. The CDR3 has 12 residues. Germline-derived CDR1 and CDR2 are SNHLY and FYNNEI. V lost 5 bases and J 7 bases, leaving 11 bases between the germline ends. CDR3 sequence (DNA): TGTGCCAGCAGTCCTAGATCGGGTGAAGCTTTCTTT. Encoded protein: CASSPRSGEAFF.

This clone was detected once. The chain employs TRBV7-2 and TRBJ2-3, with no clear D. Trimming removed 0 bases from V and 3 bases from J, with 4 bases in between. CDR1 and CDR2 from the germline V gene are SGHTA and FQGNSA. The CDR3 consists of 13 residues. In DNA form, the CDR3 reads TGTGCCAGCAGCTTAGCCCCAACAGATACGCAGTATTTT. It encodes CASSLAPTDTQYF. Drawing the rest from reference TRBV7-2 and TRBJ2-3, the complete variable domain is GAGVSQSPSNKVTEKGKDVELRCDPISGHTALYWYRQSLGQGLEFLIYFQGNSAPDKSGLPSDRFSAERTGGSVSTLTIQRTQQEDSAVYLCASSLAPTDTQYFGPGTRLTVL.

This chain connects TRBV27 to TRBJ2-4, with no clear D. The CDR3 is made up of 13 amino acids. Trimming cost V 0 bases and J 5 bases, with 5 bases left between them. Germline CDR1 and CDR2: MNHEY and SMNVEV (reference sequence). DNA of the CDR3: TGTGCCAGCAGTTTATCGGGCGAAAACATTCAGTACTTC. Amino acid sequence: CASSLSGENIQYF.

The gene calls are TRBV12-5 and TRBJ2-5, with D perhaps TRBD2 (5 bases). V dropped 7 bases and J dropped 1 base, with 10 bases sitting between them. Germline-derived CDR1 and CDR2 are LGHNT and FRNRAP. The CDR3 has 13 amino acids. CDR3 sequence reads: CASVPGIQETQYF. DNA of the CDR3: TGTGCTAGTGTCCCGGGAATCCAAGAGACCCAGTACTTC.

The gene calls are TRBV18 and TRBJ1-3; D unclear. The CDR3 length is 14 residues. V gave up 6 bases and J gave up 4 bases, with 13 bases separating them. Germline loops: CDR1 KGHSH, CDR2 LQKENI. CDR3 in amino acids: CASSVTEIGNTIYF. The CDR3 DNA is TGTGCCAGCTCTGTTACAGAGATCGGAAACACCATATATTTT.

The gene calls are TRBV28 and TRBJ2-7; a weak D match, TRBD1 (5 bases). In germline, CDR1 is MDHEN, CDR2 SYDVKM. The CDR3 is made up of 17 amino acids. V shed 1 base and J shed 4 bases, with 20 bases lying between them. For the CDR3, the DNA is TGTGCCAGCAGTTTATTTTGGGGCCCCTTGTACCCGTACGAGCAGTACTTC. It specifies CASSLFWGPLYPYEQYF.

The chain has TRBV6-5 and TRBJ2-2; TRBD1 is a possible D gene (6 bases). V was trimmed by 6 bases and J by 5 bases, leaving 13 bases between them. CDR1 MNHEY and CDR2 SVGAGI come from the germline V gene. There are 14 residues in the CDR3. The CDR3 DNA is TGTGCCAGCAGGGCGACAGGTCGGACCGGGGAGCTGTTTTTT. Protein: CASRATGRTGELFF.

The J gene is TRBJ1-6, the V gene TRBV2; possibly TRBD1 for D (6 bases). Trimming pared 6 bases from V and 15 bases from J, leaving 12 bases between. The CDR3 covers 11 residues. CDR1 and CDR2 from the germline V gene are SNHLY and FYNNEI. CDR3 DNA sequence: TGTGCCAGCAGAAGGACAGCCGTCCTCCACTTT. Amino acids: CASRRTAVLHF.

Only a few counts were recorded for this clone. The chain recombines TRBV9 with TRBJ1-3; a possible D gene is TRBD1 (6 bases). CDR1 and CDR2 (germline): SGDLS, YYNGEE. This CDR3 region has 14 residues. The V and J ends lost 4 bases and 2 bases respectively, with 10 bases between them. CDR3: CASSLQGPGNTIYF. CDR3 DNA sequence: TGTGCCAGCAGCCTACAGGGACCTGGAAACACCATATATTTT.

V gene TRBV5-1 combines with J gene TRBJ2-5; 9 bases are a match to TRBD2. The CDR3 runs 17 residues. Trimming at V came to 4 bases and at J to 2 bases, leaving 12 bases not matched to a gene. CDR1 is SGHRS, CDR2 YFSETQ, per germline. This CDR3 is CASSLRPTSGSQETQYF. As DNA, the CDR3 is TGCGCCAGCAGCCTACGGCCGACTAGCGGTTCACAAGAGACCCAGTACTTC.

This clone was recorded only once. A far larger clone lies a single base away; this is likely a read error. V gene TRBV27 combines with J gene TRBJ1-1; D is undetermined. Germline V lookup: CDR1 MNHEY, CDR2 SMNVEV (reference sequence). Trimming removed 6 bases at V and 0 bases at J, with 8 bases between. The CDR3 has 13 residues. In nucleotides, the CDR3 is TGTGCCAGCAGCTCCCAGATGAACACTGAAGCTTTCTTT. Encoded protein: CASSSQMNTEAFF.

The chain carries TRBV27 and TRBJ2-7, with 11 bases identical to TRBD1. Trimming removed 2 bases from V and 5 bases from J; junction bases left unmatched: 5. CDR1 and CDR2 (germline): MNHEY, SMNVEV (reference sequence). CDR3 length: 15 residues. The CDR3 nucleotides are TGTGCCAGCAGTTTACCGGGACAGGGGGTACACGAGCAGTACTTC. This sequence encodes CASSLPGQGVHEQYF.

The rearrangement joins TRBV2 to TRBJ1-1; no clear D gene. In germline, CDR1 is SNHLY, CDR2 FYNNEI. This CDR3 contains 10 residues. V was trimmed by 8 bases and J by 7 bases, leaving 8 bases between them. CDR3 in DNA: TGTGCCAGCCTAGGAGATGAAGCTTTCTTT. Translated, it gives CASLGDEAFF.

V is TRBV19 and J is TRBJ2-2; a possible D gene is TRBD1 (5 bases). The germline V and J ends were trimmed by 3 bases and 6 bases, with 11 bases remaining between them. This CDR3 is built from 14 residues. Germline V gene data show CDR1 as LNHDA and CDR2 as SQIVND (reference sequence). CDR3 in amino acids: CASSMQGKAGELFF. DNA for the CDR3: TGTGCCAGTAGTATGCAGGGAAAGGCCGGGGAGCTGTTTTTT.

This clone was counted a few times. The chain carries TRBV9 and TRBJ2-3; D not certain. Trimming pared 4 bases from V and 0 bases from J, leaving 15 bases between. The CDR3 has 16 residues. Germline CDR1 SGDLS, CDR2 YYNGEE. Here the CDR3 reads CASSPHQSSSTDTQYF. CDR3 bases: TGTGCCAGCAGCCCTCACCAGTCTTCTAGCACAGATACGCAGTATTTT.

The J gene is TRBJ1-3, the V gene TRBV6-5, with TRBD1 matching 8 bases. The CDR3 contains 16 residues. The V gene end was trimmed by 0 bases and the J gene end by 4 bases; junction bases not matched to a gene: 5. The V gene's germline CDR1 is MNHEY and CDR2 SVGAGI. CDR3 loop: CASSYSRTGQGNTIYF. The CDR3 DNA is TGTGCCAGCAGTTACTCGAGGACAGGGCAAGGAAACACCATATATTTT.

As to this clone: At one end the junction does not follow the germline gene, possibly because of a read error. The chain recombines TRBV11-2 with TRBJ2-7, with D perhaps matching TRBD1 (6 bases). The germline V gene encodes CDR1 SGHAT and CDR2 FQNNGV. CDR3 size: 14 residues. In nucleotides, the CDR3 is TGTGCCAGCAGCGTAGATGCAGGGGCGAACGAGCAGTACTTC. Translating gives CASSVDAGANEQYF. The full variable domain, with the rest looked up from reference TRBV11-2 and TRBJ2-7, is EAGVAQSPRYKIIEKRQSVAFWCNPISGHATLYWYQQILGQGPKLLIQFQNNGVVDDSQLPKDRFSAERLKGVDSTLKIQPAKLEDSAVYLCASSVDAGANEQYFGPGTRLTVT.

The rearrangement uses TRBV19 and TRBJ1-4; D is uncertain. This CDR3 comprises 14 residues. V was shortened by 3 bases and J by 8 bases, with 13 bases between the two germline ends. Germline values: CDR1 LNHDA, CDR2 SQIVND (reference sequence). In DNA form, the CDR3 reads TGTGCCAGTAGTATTAGCCCTAAAGCGGAAAAACTGTTTTTT. As protein: CASSISPKAEKLFF.

The chain employs TRBV9 and TRBJ2-7; 8 bases map to TRBD1. Trimming took 4 bases from V and 6 from J; bases not matched to a gene: 9. Germline CDR1 SGDLS, CDR2 YYNGEE. CDR3 length equals 14 residues. CDR3 DNA sequence: TGTGCCAGCAGCCCAACGGACAGGGACGGCGAGCAGTACTTC. Translated, it gives CASSPTDRDGEQYF.

The chain has TRBV6-5 and TRBJ2-3; TRBD2 aligns across 7 bases. With V trimmed by 7 bases and J by 7 bases, 8 bases remained unmatched. CDR1 and CDR2 from the germline V gene are MNHEY and SVGAGI. The CDR3 runs 13 residues. The DNA of the CDR3 is TGTGCCAGCAATGGGGGAGGGCCTAATACGCAGTATTTT. It is translated as CASNGGGPNTQYF.

V is TRBV6-1 and J is TRBJ1-4; D is unresolved. The CDR3 spans 15 residues. V dropped 2 bases and J dropped 5 bases, with 12 bases sitting between them. The germline V gene has CDR1 MNHNS and CDR2 SASEGT. The CDR3 loop is CASSELGGMNEKLFF. CDR3 coding DNA: TGTGCCAGCAGTGAACTGGGAGGGATGAATGAAAAACTGTTTTTT.

This clone turned up a few times. V usage is TRBV6-5 and J usage is TRBJ2-7; 11 bases are a match to TRBD2. V lost 4 bases, J lost 3 bases, and 5 bases stayed unmatched. Per germline, CDR1 MNHEY and CDR2 SVGAGI. The CDR3 has 15 amino acids. As DNA, the CDR3 is TGTGCCAGCAGTTTACTAGCGGGAGCAGGCTACGAGCAGTACTTC. It specifies CASSLLAGAGYEQYF.

This rearrangement joins TRBV5-1 to TRBJ2-3; 11 bases line up with TRBD2. CDR1 and CDR2 from the germline V gene are SGHRS and YFSETQ. This CDR3 region has 17 residues. With V trimmed by 2 bases and J by 3 bases, 8 bases remained unmatched. CDR3 region: CASSFVTSGEGTDTQYF. The CDR3 bases are TGCGCCAGCAGCTTTGTGACTAGCGGGGAAGGTACAGATACGCAGTATTTT.

This clone has more than one count but fewer than ten. The chain has TRBV28 and TRBJ2-1; weak D call: TRBD1 (6 bases). The V end was cut by 6 bases, the J end by 7 bases, with 19 bases between. Germline V CDR1 and CDR2: MDHEN, SYDVKM. The CDR3 spans 15 residues. This CDR3 reads CASSLTGAGKNEQFF. The CDR3 region has the DNA TGTGCCAGCAGCCTGACAGGCGCCGGAAAAAATGAGCAGTTCTTC.

V usage is TRBV27 and J usage is TRBJ1-1; 7 bases line up with TRBD1. The V gene end was trimmed by 2 bases and the J gene end by 2 bases; junction bases not matched to a gene: 8. The germline CDR1 and CDR2 sequences are MNHEY and SMNVEV (reference sequence). This CDR3 contains 16 residues. The CDR3 loop is CASSLRRGQGNTEAFF. CDR3 coding DNA: TGTGCCAGCAGTTTAAGGAGGGGGCAGGGAAACACTGAAGCTTTCTTT.

The chain employs TRBV19 and TRBJ2-2; D ambiguous. The CDR3 has 15 amino acids. Trimming removed 3 bases from V and 2 bases from J, with 10 bases in between. The germline CDR1 and CDR2 sequences are LNHDA and SQIVND (reference sequence). Here the CDR3 reads CASSIGPFNTGELFF. CDR3 nucleotides: TGTGCCAGTAGTATTGGCCCCTTCAACACCGGGGAGCTGTTTTTT.

The chain employs TRBV7-6 and TRBJ2-3, with TRBD2 identical over 8 bases. Per the germline V gene, CDR1 is SGHVS and CDR2 is FNYEAQ. CDR3 length: 15 residues. V shed 5 bases and J 2 bases; nucleotides not matched to a gene: 6. The CDR3 DNA is TGTGCCAGCAGCGGTAGCGGGGCGCCCACAGATACGCAGTATTTT. This encodes CASSGSGAPTDTQYF.

The CDR3 is CASSLVASGRYEQYF. CDR3 bases: TGTGCCAGCAGCTTAGTGGCTAGCGGGAGATACGAGCAGTACTTC. The chain is built from TRBV11-2 and TRBJ2-7, with 10 bases aligning to TRBD2. V lost 1 base, J lost 4 bases, and 4 bases stayed unmatched. CDR3 length: 15 residues. CDR1 and CDR2 (germline): SGHAT, FQNNGV.

This clone was observed a handful of times. This chain links TRBV2 with TRBJ1-1; TRBD1 agrees at 8 bases. Germline CDR1 and CDR2: SNHLY and FYNNEI. Trimming took 5 bases from V and 1 from J; bases not matched to a gene: 9. This CDR3 has 16 residues. CDR3 loop: CASSWGQVWENTEAFF. The CDR3 DNA reads as TGTGCCAGCAGTTGGGGACAGGTATGGGAGAACACTGAAGCTTTCTTT.

The rearrangement links TRBV5-1 to TRBJ2-7; D remains ambiguous. CDR1 is SGHRS, CDR2 YFSETQ, per germline. The CDR3 runs to 15 residues. Trimming stripped 0 bases from V and 4 bases from J, with 14 bases between. CDR3 loop: CASSLGGSLVYEQYF. CDR3 nucleotides: TGCGCCAGCAGCTTGGGAGGCAGCCTGGTTTACGAGCAGTACTTC.